Sequencing of this T cell receptor beta chain was carried out in a study of blood T cell repertoires in COVID-19. On the study more broadly: From the United States, Italy and Spain came samples of acute and convalescent COVID-19. PBMCs, B-cell-depleted T cells, or T cells were the source of the cDNA or gDNA that made up the material.

This clone has more than one count but fewer than ten. The CDR3 consists of 13 residues. The V gene end was trimmed by 6 bases and the J gene end by 7 bases; junction bases not matched to a gene: 5. Germline V CDR1 and CDR2: MNHEY, SVGAGI. Original handling: Amplifying reference gene primers gave estimates of nucleated cell counts. Only in-frame clones appear in the TCRdb table, and some are missing; sequencing was by immunoSEQ multiplex PCR. V, J and clone size derive from that table, while D and trimming were established from the DNA sequence. This table has about 130,000 clones, about 88% appearing once.

The sequenced material came from peripheral blood. The rearrangement uses TRBV6-5 and TRBJ1-2, with 10 nucleotides matching TRBD1. The source of this sequence is a woman aged 80 or older with acute or convalescent COVID-19. The CDR3 DNA reads as TGTGCCAGCAGGGAGGGGACAGGGGCTGGCTACACCTTC. It yields the protein CASREGTGAGYTF.